One and the same sample provided the 18 T cell receptor beta chains below, sequenced in a study of cytomegalovirus exposure and HLA in healthy donors. 13 Jbeta primers and 60 Vbeta primers were used for the PCR. Only in-frame clones appear in the TCRdb table, and some are missing; sequencing was by immunoSEQ multiplex PCR. The sample has approximately 140,000 clones; roughly three quarters are singletons. Sequencing was carried out using PBMCs. These receptors were taken from a woman in her fifties or sixties in good health and CMV-seronegative.

Sample share makes this clone medium-sized. The chain has TRBV19 and TRBJ1-6, with D perhaps matching TRBD1 (5 bases). CDR3 length: 13 residues. The germline V gene encodes CDR1 LNHDA and CDR2 SQIVND (reference sequence). V was pared by 4 bases and J by 9 bases, with 10 bases between. CDR3: CASSTDTISPLHF. The CDR3 nucleotides are TGTGCCAGTAGTACGGACACCATTTCACCCCTCCACTTT. The full variable domain, its missing parts supplied by reference TRBV19 and TRBJ1-6, is DGGITQSPKYLFRKEGQNVTLSCEQNLNHDAMYWYRQDPGQGLRLIYYSQIVNDFQKGDIAEGYSVSREKKESFPLTVTSAQKNPTAFYLCASSTDTISPLHFGNGTRLTVT.

CDR3 residues: CASSGLANPYNEQFF. The CDR3 DNA sequence: TGTGCCAGTTCTGGACTAGCAAACCCCTACAATGAGCAGTTCTTC. This chain connects TRBV6-5 to TRBJ2-1, with 8 positions matching TRBD2. Looked up from germline, CDR1 is MNHEY and CDR2 is SVGAGI. The CDR3 contains 15 residues. V was pared by 9 bases and J by 2 bases, with 9 bases of the junction left unmatched.

The chain joins TRBV5-6 to TRBJ2-5; 8 nucleotides line up with TRBD2. V trimming: 4 bases; J trimming: 5 bases; junction bases outside the gene matches: 10. The CDR3 contains 15 residues. The germline V gene encodes CDR1 SGHDT and CDR2 YYEEEE. This CDR3 is CASSPIGGAAETQYF. The CDR3 nucleotides read TGTGCCAGCAGCCCAATCGGGGGGGCCGCGGAGACCCAGTACTTC.

The chain carries TRBV7-8 and TRBJ1-2; possible D gene TRBD1, 6 bases. The germline V gene has CDR1 SGHVS and CDR2 FQNEAQ. Trimming cost V 4 bases and J 4 bases, with 28 bases left between them. The CDR3 consists of 19 residues. The CDR3 loop reads CASSSLRKDRMPSGYGYTF. CDR3 in DNA: TGTGCCAGCAGCTCCCTTCGGAAGGACAGAATGCCCTCGGGCTATGGCTACACCTTC.

As for this clone: At one of its ends the junction is not consistent with the germline gene, which may arise from a read error. The CDR3 DNA reads as TGTGCCTGGAGTGAACGGACTAGCGGGGGGGCTACCAACTTC. Protein: CAWSERTSGGATNF. This chain connects TRBV30 to TRBJ2-5; 15 nucleotides agree with TRBD2. The CDR3 covers 14 residues. CDR1 is GTSNPN, CDR2 SVGIG, per germline (reference sequence).

The chain recombines TRBV5-1 with TRBJ2-2; D may be TRBD2 (5 bases). V gave up 0 bases and J gave up 1 base, with 7 bases separating them. The length of the CDR3 is 15 residues. Germline CDR1 and CDR2: SGHRS and YFSETQ. This CDR3 reads CASSLDGVNTGELFF. CDR3 DNA sequence: TGCGCCAGCAGCTTGGACGGGGTGAACACCGGGGAGCTGTTTTTT.

Remarks on this clone: A junction end diverges from the germline sequence, so it may reflect a read error. The V gene is TRBV7-9, the J gene TRBJ2-1; D gene ambiguous. The germline V gene has CDR1 SEHNR and CDR2 FQNEAQ (reference sequence). The CDR3 totals 8 residues. CDR3 nucleotide sequence: TGTTCCAGCAGCCGGCAGTTCTTC. Its translation is CSSSRQFF.

V gene TRBV6-5 combines with J gene TRBJ2-1; TRBD2 matches 9 bases. CDR1 MNHEY and CDR2 SVGAGI come from the germline V gene. The trim removed 5 bases at V and 0 bases at J, leaving 2 bases unmatched. This CDR3 spans 15 amino acids. Written as DNA, the CDR3 is TGTGCCAGCAGTCTTAGCGGGAGCTCCTACAATGAGCAGTTCTTC. Translation: CASSLSGSSYNEQFF.

J is TRBJ1-1 and V is TRBV2, with D unclear. The CDR3 contains 17 residues. The germline V and J ends were trimmed by 2 bases and 4 bases, with 20 bases remaining between them. Per the germline V gene, CDR1 is SNHLY and CDR2 is FYNNEI. The CDR3 bases are TGTGCCAGCAGTGAATTAGAATCGTCCAATCGGGGCACTGAAGCTTTCTTT. Translated, it gives CASSELESSNRGTEAFF.

The rearrangement links TRBV15 to TRBJ2-6; D is unclear. Germline CDR1 is LNHNV and CDR2 is YYDKDF (reference sequence). The CDR3 is 16 amino acids. V dropped 5 bases and J dropped 0 bases, with 11 bases sitting between them. The CDR3 sequence is CATSLEPGSGANVLTF. CDR3 nucleotides: TGTGCCACCAGCTTAGAGCCGGGCTCTGGGGCCAACGTCCTGACTTTC.

J is TRBJ2-2 and V is TRBV14; no definite D call. The length of the CDR3 is 14 residues. Trimming removed 2 bases at V and 1 base at J, with 5 bases between. Germline CDR1 SGHDN, CDR2 FVKESK. CDR3 nucleotides: TGTGCCAGCAGCCAAAGCTGGAACACCGGGGAGCTGTTTTTT. This sequence encodes CASSQSWNTGELFF.

The chain uses TRBV19 and TRBJ2-1; tentative D call: TRBD1 (5 bases). There are 11 residues in the CDR3. Germline-derived CDR1 and CDR2 are LNHDA and SQIVND (reference sequence). V shed 5 bases and J shed 11 bases, with 10 bases lying between them. The CDR3 loop is CASSFQGKQFF. The CDR3 DNA sequence: TGTGCCAGTAGTTTCCAGGGTAAGCAGTTCTTC.

The chain employs TRBV27 and TRBJ1-1; 9 nucleotides match TRBD1. The V and J ends lost 5 bases and 7 bases, in that order; junction bases with no gene match: 8. The CDR3 totals 14 residues. Germline values: CDR1 MNHEY, CDR2 SMNVEV (reference sequence). This chain's CDR3 is CASSVNRGLHEAFF. The DNA of the CDR3 is TGTGCCAGCAGTGTAAACAGGGGGCTCCATGAAGCTTTCTTT.

The chain combines TRBV2 with TRBJ1-5, with D maybe TRBD1 (5 bases). The CDR3 is 15 residues long. With 7 bases removed from V and 4 bases from J, the gap between germline ends came to 17 bases. Germline lookup yields CDR1 SNHLY and CDR2 FYNNEI. The chain's CDR3 is CASKVGLQVNQPQHF. The CDR3 DNA sequence: TGTGCCAGCAAGGTTGGTTTACAGGTAAATCAGCCCCAGCATTTT.

V is TRBV27 and J is TRBJ2-1; TRBD1 matches 8 bases. CDR3 size: 16 residues. The V segment lost 7 bases and the J segment 4 bases; nucleotides outside the gene matches: 12. Germline loops: CDR1 MNHEY, CDR2 SMNVEV (reference sequence). The CDR3 sequence is CASNRARTGLYNEQFF. The CDR3 DNA follows: TGTGCCAGCAACCGGGCGAGGACAGGGCTATACAATGAGCAGTTCTTC.

The chain is built from TRBV7-3 and TRBJ2-3; 13 bases agree with TRBD2. CDR3 length: 17 residues. Germline V CDR1 and CDR2: SGHTA, FQGTGA. Unmatched junction bases numbered 5, after V lost 4 bases and J lost 1 base. DNA of the CDR3: TGTGCCAGCAGCTCGGGACTAGCGGGGTCCGGCACAGATACGCAGTATTTT. Its protein product is CASSSGLAGSGTDTQYF.

This sequence joins TRBV5-4 and TRBJ1-1, with 8 bases fitting TRBD1. Germline-derived CDR1 and CDR2 are SGHNT and YYREEE (reference sequence). This CDR3 is built from 15 residues. The ends lost 2 bases at V and 4 bases at J; junction bases unmatched: 7. CDR3 sequence (DNA): TGTGCCAGCAGCTTCTACAGGGGGGCTGGCACTGAAGCTTTCTTT. This sequence encodes CASSFYRGAGTEAFF.

This chain uses TRBV5-6 with TRBJ2-3, with 9 bases that match TRBD2. This CDR3 spans 15 amino acids. The junction had 5 bases not matched to a gene; V was cut back by 4 bases and J by 2 bases. Germline V lookup: CDR1 SGHDT, CDR2 YYEEEE. The DNA for the CDR3 is TGTGCCAGCAGCCCAGCGGGGGGCTCCACAGATACGCAGTATTTT. This codes for CASSPAGGSTDTQYF.